Listed below are T cell receptor beta chains from one sample, sequenced in a study of cytomegalovirus exposure and HLA in healthy donors. The method was immunoSEQ multiplex PCR; TCRdb's version includes in-frame clones alone and lacks a portion of them. This sample carries around 98,000 clones, more than 65% of them seen once, and the ten largest clones take roughly 8.4%. Sequencing was done on a sample of PBMCs. These receptors were collected from a human donor in good health. CDR3s leave out the opening cysteine and the closing phenylalanine or tryptophan.

j_call,v_call,cdr3_length,cdr3_aa
TRBJ1-1,TRBV5-1,12,ASSTGQRNTEAF
TRBJ1-1,TRBV7-8,13,ASSLWYEGNTEAF
TRBJ1-4,TRBV10-3,13,AISEPDRRGEKLF
TRBJ2-2,TRBV25-1,12,AASGTGDTGELF
TRBJ2-3,TRBV7-6,14,ASSLALGHSSDTQY
TRBJ2-2,TRBV6-4,13,ASSLDSTWTGELF
TRBJ2-1,TRBV4-3,14,ASSQAAESSYNEQF
TRBJ1-1,TRBV6-5,14,ASSYVLDRGGTEAF
TRBJ2-7,TRBV7-6,10,ASSPSPGEQY
TRBJ1-1,TRBV9,13,ASRPTGGPRTEAF
TRBJ2-7,TRBV7-9,16,SSSPVPLRGMRTYEQY
TRBJ2-5,TRBV9,11,ASSFGQGGTQY
TRBJ2-5,TRBV29-1,11,SVGGHTQETQY
TRBJ1-1,TRBV9,11,ASSLGGRPEAF
TRBJ2-7,TRBV5-1,14,ASSLGSSGRPSGQY
TRBJ2-7,TRBV5-1,13,ASSLKGQGPGEQY
TRBJ2-7,TRBV25-1,13,ASSEGAGGPYEQY
TRBJ1-5,TRBV6-6,13,ASSYSGAGNQPQH
TRBJ2-3,TRBV5-6,9,ASSPGDTQY
TRBJ2-5,TRBV5-1,11,ASSISGGETQY
TRBJ1-2,TRBV9,15,ASSVAERPTSIYGYT
TRBJ2-7,TRBV2,14,ASTTGGTTVPYEQY
TRBJ2-5,TRBV7-9,14,ASFRIVQGHQETQY